The rows below give T cell receptor beta chains drawn from one sample of a study of OX40 agonist ivuxolimab in advanced cancers. Here immunoSEQ multiplex PCR was the method, and the copy in TCRdb shows in-frame clones only, minus some. The data show 55,000 to 75,000 clones, 80% to 95% seen once. The sequencing here drew on CD4+ or CD8+ T cells sorted from blood, taken in a trial of the OX40 agonist ivuxolimab. These receptors were taken from an adult with an advanced solid tumor such as melanoma, head and neck, liver or kidney cancer. Each CDR3 is given with its conserved first and last residue. The D gene is left open where the match is weak. Size tells how often a clone was seen (once, few, many) or the class of an expanded clone, and some rows leave it out.

v_call	clone_size	d_call	j_call	cdr3_aa	cdr3_nt
TRBV4-1	-	-	TRBJ1-1	CASSQGGGNTEAFF	TGCGCCAGCAGCCAAGGGGGGGGCAACACTGAAGCTTTCTTT
TRBV19	-	-	TRBJ2-2	CASSGPGPGLSTGELFF	TGTGCCAGTAGTGGGCCGGGACCTGGGCTTTCGACCGGGGAGCTGTTTTTT
TRBV27	-	TRBD1	TRBJ1-2	CASSLAGTDYGYTF	TGTGCCAGCAGTTTAGCCGGGACAGACTATGGCTACACCTTC
TRBV28	few	-	TRBJ1-1	CASSDGTVYTEAFF	TGTGCCAGCAGTGACGGGACGGTATACACTGAAGCTTTCTTT
TRBV19	-	-	TRBJ1-1	CASSIAGAWNTEAFF	TGTGCCAGTAGTATAGCCGGCGCATGGAACACTGAAGCTTTCTTT
TRBV28	-	TRBD2	TRBJ2-7	CASTLGAGLAGVLGYEQYF	TGTGCCAGCACATTAGGGGCAGGACTAGCGGGAGTCCTAGGCTACGAGCAGTACTTC
TRBV5-4	-	-	TRBJ1-1	CASSREGYTEAFF	TGTGCCAGCAGCCGAGAGGGCTACACTGAAGCTTTCTTT
TRBV28	-	-	TRBJ1-5	CASSFVGIGNQPQHF	TGTGCCAGCAGTTTCGTAGGGATCGGCAATCAGCCCCAGCATTTT
TRBV7-6	-	-	TRBJ1-1	CASSPYLDRSTEAFF	TGTGCCAGCAGCCCATATCTGGACCGGAGCACTGAAGCTTTCTTT
TRBV7-2	-	TRBD2	TRBJ2-7	CASSLMGLAGVAYEQYF	TGTGCCAGCAGCTTAATGGGACTAGCGGGAGTTGCCTACGAGCAGTACTTC
TRBV6-1	once	-	TRBJ1-4	CASSERLQDAGRFGEKLFF	TGTGCCAGCAGTGAAAGGCTTCAGGACGCAGGGCGATTCGGAGAAAAACTGTTTTTT
TRBV5-6	-	-	TRBJ1-4	CASRAWGGEKLFF	TGTGCCAGCAGAGCTTGGGGAGGGGAAAAACTGTTTTTT